The present TCR beta chain was sequenced within a study of siplizumab effects on memory and regulatory T cells. Study-level points and caveats: Roughly 75-97% of proliferating CD4+ or CD8+ clones lacked a naive or memory phenotype that could be assigned.

The repertoire was sequenced with immunoSEQ multiplex PCR; TCRdb's copy has only in-frame clones and lacks some. The top ten clones hold roughly 0.3% of a sample with tens of thousands of clones, 94% of them seen once. With regard to this clone: What it recognizes is unknown.

Germline V CDR1 and CDR2: LNHNV, YYDKDF (reference sequence). V was trimmed by 0 bases and J by 6 bases, leaving 14 bases between them. This CDR3 has 15 residues. The source of this sequence is a human donor in good health. This chain joins TRBV15 and TRBJ1-1; no firm D call. Specimen: non-Treg CD4+ T cells sorted from blood. CDR3 bases: TGTGCCACCAGCAGAGATCTGGCCCCGCGGGCTGAAGCTTTCTTT. This sequence encodes CATSRDLAPRAEAFF.